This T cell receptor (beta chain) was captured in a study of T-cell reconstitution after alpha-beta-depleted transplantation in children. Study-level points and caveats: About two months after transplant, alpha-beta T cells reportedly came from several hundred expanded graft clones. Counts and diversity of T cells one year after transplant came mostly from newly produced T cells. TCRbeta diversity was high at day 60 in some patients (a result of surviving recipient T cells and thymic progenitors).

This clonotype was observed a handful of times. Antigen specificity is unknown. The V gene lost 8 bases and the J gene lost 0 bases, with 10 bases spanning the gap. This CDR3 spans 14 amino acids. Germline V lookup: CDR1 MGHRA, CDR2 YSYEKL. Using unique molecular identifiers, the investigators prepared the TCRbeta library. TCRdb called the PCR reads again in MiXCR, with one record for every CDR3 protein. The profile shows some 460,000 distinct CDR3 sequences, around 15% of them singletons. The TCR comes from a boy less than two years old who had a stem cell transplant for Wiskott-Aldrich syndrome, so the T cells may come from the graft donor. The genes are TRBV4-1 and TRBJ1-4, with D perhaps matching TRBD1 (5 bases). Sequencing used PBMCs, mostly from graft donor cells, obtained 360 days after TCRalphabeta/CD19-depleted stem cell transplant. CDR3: CASHGAATNEKLFF. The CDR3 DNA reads TGCGCCAGCCACGGGGCTGCAACTAATGAAAAACTGTTTTTT.